This T cell receptor (beta chain) was identified in a study of radiation and T cells in renal cell carcinoma. Study findings and constraints: In blood, top tumor clones expanded by 2 weeks, shrinking by 4.

About this clone itself: Its target is unknown.

J gave up 7 bases and V 1 base, and 10 bases lay outside the gene matches. CDR1 and CDR2 from the germline V gene are LGHNT and FRNRAP. The CDR3 has 17 residues. TCRdb's copy holds only in-frame clones and misses some; the assay was immunoSEQ multiplex PCR. The sample consists of 140,000 to 150,000 clones, 75% to 90% of them appearing once. The time point denotes: blood 4 weeks post-SBRT, at nephrectomy. Treatment denoted: 15 Gy SBRT to primary tumor, nephrectomy 4 weeks later. Nephrectomy followed 15 Gy stereotactic body radiation by 4 weeks. Serial blood draws occurred at baseline and 2 and 4 weeks post-SBRT. The tumor was a clear cell renal cell carcinoma.

The sequencing used blood, collected from a patient whose treatment included radiotherapy and nephrectomy. The chain is built from TRBV12-5 and TRBJ2-1; 10 bases align to TRBD1. The TCR originated in a woman aged 45-65 years with renal cell carcinoma. The chain's CDR3 is CASGLATPGQGPNEQFF. The CDR3 nucleotides are TGTGCTAGTGGTTTGGCAACACCGGGACAGGGGCCGAATGAGCAGTTCTTC.